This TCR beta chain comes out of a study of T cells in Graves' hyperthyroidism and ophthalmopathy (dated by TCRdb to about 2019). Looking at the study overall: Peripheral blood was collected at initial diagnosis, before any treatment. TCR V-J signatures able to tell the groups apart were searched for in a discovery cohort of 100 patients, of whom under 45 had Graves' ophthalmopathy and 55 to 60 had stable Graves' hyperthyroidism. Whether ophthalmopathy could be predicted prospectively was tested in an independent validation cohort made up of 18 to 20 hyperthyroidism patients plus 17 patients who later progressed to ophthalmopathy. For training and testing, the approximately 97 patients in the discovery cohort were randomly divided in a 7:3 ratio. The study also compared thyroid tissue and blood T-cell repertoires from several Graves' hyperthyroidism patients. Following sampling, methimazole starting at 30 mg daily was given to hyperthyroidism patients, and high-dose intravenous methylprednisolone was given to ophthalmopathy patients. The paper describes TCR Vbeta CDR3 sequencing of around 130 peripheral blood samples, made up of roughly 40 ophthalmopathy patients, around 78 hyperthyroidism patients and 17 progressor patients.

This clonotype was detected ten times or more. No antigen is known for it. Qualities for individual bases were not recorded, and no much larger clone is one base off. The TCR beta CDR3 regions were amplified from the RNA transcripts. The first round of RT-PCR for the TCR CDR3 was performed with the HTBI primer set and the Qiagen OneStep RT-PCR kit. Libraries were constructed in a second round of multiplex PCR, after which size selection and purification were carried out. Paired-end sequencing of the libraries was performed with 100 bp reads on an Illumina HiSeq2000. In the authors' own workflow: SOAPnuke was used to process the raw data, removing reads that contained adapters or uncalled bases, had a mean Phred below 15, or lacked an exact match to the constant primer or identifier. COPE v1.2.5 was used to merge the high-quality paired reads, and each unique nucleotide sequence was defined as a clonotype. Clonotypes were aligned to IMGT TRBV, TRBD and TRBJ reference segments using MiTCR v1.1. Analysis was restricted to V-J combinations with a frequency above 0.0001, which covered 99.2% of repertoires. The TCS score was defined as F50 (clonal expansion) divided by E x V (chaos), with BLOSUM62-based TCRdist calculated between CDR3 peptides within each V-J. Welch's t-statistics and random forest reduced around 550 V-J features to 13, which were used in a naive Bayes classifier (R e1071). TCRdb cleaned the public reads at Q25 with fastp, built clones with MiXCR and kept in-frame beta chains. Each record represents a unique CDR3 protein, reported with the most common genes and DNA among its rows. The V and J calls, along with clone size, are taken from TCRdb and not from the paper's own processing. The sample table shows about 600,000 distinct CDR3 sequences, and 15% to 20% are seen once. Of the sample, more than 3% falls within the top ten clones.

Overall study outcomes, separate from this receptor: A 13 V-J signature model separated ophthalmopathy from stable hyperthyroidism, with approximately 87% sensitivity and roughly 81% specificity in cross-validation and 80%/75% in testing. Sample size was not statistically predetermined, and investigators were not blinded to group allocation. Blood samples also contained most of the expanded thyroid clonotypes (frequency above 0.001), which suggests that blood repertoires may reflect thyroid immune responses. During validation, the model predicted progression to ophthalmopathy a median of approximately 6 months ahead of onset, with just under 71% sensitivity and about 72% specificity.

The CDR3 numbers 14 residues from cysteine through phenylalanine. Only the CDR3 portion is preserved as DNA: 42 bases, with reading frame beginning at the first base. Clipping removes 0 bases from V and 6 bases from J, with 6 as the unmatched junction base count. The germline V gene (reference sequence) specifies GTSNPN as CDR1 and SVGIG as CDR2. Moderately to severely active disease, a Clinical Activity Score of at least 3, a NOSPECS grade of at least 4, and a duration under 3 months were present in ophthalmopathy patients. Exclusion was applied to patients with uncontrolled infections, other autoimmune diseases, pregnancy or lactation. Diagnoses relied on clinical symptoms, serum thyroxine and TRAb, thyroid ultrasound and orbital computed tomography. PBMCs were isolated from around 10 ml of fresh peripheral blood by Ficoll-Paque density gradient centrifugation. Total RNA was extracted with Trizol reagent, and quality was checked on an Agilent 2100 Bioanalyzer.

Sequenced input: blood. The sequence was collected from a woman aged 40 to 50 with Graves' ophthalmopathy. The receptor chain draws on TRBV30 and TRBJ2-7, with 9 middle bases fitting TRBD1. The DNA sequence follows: TGTGCCTGGAGTGTAGGGACAGGGCGAGGCGAGCAGTACTTC. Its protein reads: CAWSVGTGRGEQYF.